This T cell receptor beta chain was documented in a study of blood T cell repertoires in COVID-19. Authors' processing steps: By means of reference gene primer amplification, nucleated cell counts were estimated. Sequencing used immunoSEQ multiplex PCR; TCRdb keeps in-frame clones, though not all of them. V and J calls and clone size are given by that table; D and trimming were obtained from the DNA. The sample lists 180,000 or so clones, less than 90% occurring once. Between the trimmed V and J ends, which lost 7 bases and 8 bases, there was a span of 11 bases. This CDR3 contains 12 residues. Germline V gene sequence: CDR1 MNHEY, CDR2 SVGAGI.

The TCR comes from a woman in her sixties or seventies with COVID-19, enrolled during active disease. The rearrangement uses TRBV6-5 and TRBJ1-4; tentatively, D is TRBD1 (6 bases). The material sequenced was peripheral blood. The DNA for the CDR3 is TGTGCCAGCACAGGGGTGGAAGAAAAACTGTTTTTT. This gives the protein CASTGVEEKLFF.